The clone carrying this T cell receptor (beta chain) was counted a single time. Profiled with immunoSEQ multiplex PCR; TCRdb holds only in-frame clones, not every one. The sample lists around 130,000 clones; roughly nine tenths were seen once. The sample is drawn from a study of control samples from healthy donors and cancer patients. This CDR3 is 15 amino acids long. In germline, CDR1 is SGHNT, CDR2 YYREEE (reference sequence). The trim removed 0 bases at V and 2 bases at J, leaving 1 base unmatched. Sequencing was performed on PBMCs. V usage is TRBV5-4 and J usage is TRBJ2-5, with 10 bases that match TRBD2. The clonotype comes from a man in his fifties with head and neck cancer. The CDR3 is CASSLVSGGQETQYF. The CDR3 DNA sequence: TGTGCCAGCAGCTTGGTTAGCGGGGGGCAAGAGACCCAGTACTTC.